This T cell receptor beta chain was documented in a study of beta chain features in type 1 diabetes. The wider study: Age, gender, cell numbers and subset yield matched between patients and controls.

Looked up from germline, CDR1 is SGHTS and CDR2 is YDEGEE. The CDR3 has 15 amino acids. V was clipped by 0 bases and J by 4 bases; unmatched bases: 6. Study-level points and caveats: Type 1 diabetes patients had moderately but significantly shorter TCRB CDR3s in all four CD4+ subsets.

This clone was seen only a few times. The antigen remains undetermined. The authors reverse transcribed all of the isolated RNA, so sequencing captured expressed TCRB transcripts. The repertoire was sequenced with immunoSEQ multiplex PCR; TCRdb's copy has only in-frame clones and lacks some. The table has 150,000 to 200,000 clones, approximately 8.1% seen once. The sequencing sample was made of central memory CD4+ T cells from blood. The sequence was obtained from a woman in her forties with type 1 diabetes. The V call is TRBV5-8, the J call TRBJ1-1; 7 bases are shared with TRBD1. DNA for the CDR3: TGTGCCAGCAGCTTGGAACCCAGGGGGTTCACTGAAGCTTTCTTT. Its translation is CASSLEPRGFTEAFF.